The next 9 T cell receptor beta chains were all read from a single sample in a study of T cells after yellow fever vaccination. TCRdb re-derived calls from the 5' RACE reads in MiXCR, one entry per CDR3 protein. The sample holds roughly 400,000 distinct CDR3 sequences; roughly 20% are singletons and the top ten take roughly a sixth. Sequencing was performed on PBMCs, taken before the yellow fever booster vaccination. These receptors all come from a man younger than 35 who received the YFV17D yellow fever vaccine.

CDR3 amino acids: CASGPLGAMSSYNEQFF. For the CDR3, the DNA is TGCGCCAGCGGACCGTTGGGGGCTATGAGCTCCTACAATGAGCAGTTCTTC. V usage is TRBV4-1 and J usage is TRBJ2-1, with a possible D match to TRBD1 (6 bases). V was shortened by 8 bases and J by 0 bases, with 20 bases between the two germline ends. The CDR3 is 17 amino acids. The germline CDR1 and CDR2 sequences are MGHRA and YSYEKL.

In this sample, this clonotype turned up a few times. This rearrangement joins TRBV20-1 to TRBJ2-7; D not certain. Germline V CDR1 and CDR2: DFQATT, SNEGSKA (reference sequence). The V gene lost 0 bases and the J gene lost 0 bases, with 6 bases spanning the gap. The CDR3 runs to 13 residues. CDR3 amino acids: CSARDRYSYEQYV. DNA for the CDR3: TGCAGTGCTAGAGATCGCTACTCCTACGAGCAGTACGTC.

The chain uses TRBV6-6 and TRBJ2-5; 8 positions agree with TRBD2. Germline trimming cut 6 bases from V and 5 bases from J; bases unmatched to any gene: 11. CDR1 MNHNY and CDR2 SVGAGI come from the germline V gene (reference sequence). This CDR3 region has 15 residues. The DNA for the CDR3 is TGTGCCAGCAGGCCAAAGGGACTAGGGGCGGAGACCCAGTACTTC. As protein: CASRPKGLGAETQYF.

Only a few counts were recorded for this clonotype. The genes are TRBV7-9 and TRBJ1-1; D unresolved. Germline V gives CDR1 SEHNR, CDR2 FQNEAQ (reference sequence). V was pared by 1 base and J by 0 bases, with 15 bases between. The CDR3 spans 17 residues. CDR3 in amino acids: CASSLEAGLSLNTEAFF. CDR3 DNA: TGTGCCAGCAGCTTAGAAGCCGGGCTTTCCCTGAACACTGAAGCTTTCTTT.

The chain combines TRBV2 with TRBJ1-1; possibly TRBD1 for D (6 bases). Germline CDR1 is SNHLY and CDR2 is FYNNEI. Trimming shortened V by 7 bases and J by 11 bases, and 20 bases separated the two germline ends. This CDR3 region has 13 residues. CDR3 sequence reads: CASIGSGQMRAFF. CDR3 nucleotide sequence: TGTGCCAGCATCGGATCGGGACAAATGAGGGCTTTCTTT.

This chain joins TRBV10-3 and TRBJ1-3; a possible D gene is TRBD1 (6 bases). The CDR3 has 14 amino acids. Germline V gene sequence: CDR1 ENHRY, CDR2 SYGVKD. V gave up 6 bases and J gave up 5 bases, with 14 bases separating them. The CDR3 here is CAIRAGGQRNTIYF. The CDR3 nucleotides are TGTGCCATCAGGGCCGGGGGGCAGAGAAACACCATATATTTT.

V and J are TRBV18 and TRBJ1-2; D is uncertain. The CDR3 has 13 residues. V dropped 3 bases and J dropped 8 bases, with 13 bases sitting between them. Germline lookup yields CDR1 KGHSH and CDR2 LQKENI. For the CDR3, the DNA is TGTGCCAGCTCACCCCTTGTTGACCAGGGCTACACCTTC. This translates into CASSPLVDQGYTF.

This clonotype was detected a few times. V is TRBV20-1 and J is TRBJ1-2; possible D gene TRBD1, 5 bases. Germline V CDR1 and CDR2: DFQATT, SNEGSKA (reference sequence). The CDR3 is 13 residues long. The germline V and J ends were trimmed by 0 bases and 8 bases, with 13 bases remaining between them. This CDR3 reads CSAREDSQGGYTF. Here the CDR3 DNA reads TGCAGTGCTAGAGAAGACAGTCAGGGCGGCTACACCTTC.

This clonotype was seen ten or more times. V is TRBV5-1 and J is TRBJ2-1; possibly TRBD2 for D (6 bases). Germline loops: CDR1 SGHRS, CDR2 YFSETQ. The CDR3 has 12 amino acids. Between the trimmed V and J ends, which lost 0 bases and 8 bases, there was a span of 6 bases. The CDR3 loop is CASSLVADEQFF. CDR3 nucleotides: TGCGCCAGCAGCTTGGTAGCGGATGAGCAGTTCTTC.